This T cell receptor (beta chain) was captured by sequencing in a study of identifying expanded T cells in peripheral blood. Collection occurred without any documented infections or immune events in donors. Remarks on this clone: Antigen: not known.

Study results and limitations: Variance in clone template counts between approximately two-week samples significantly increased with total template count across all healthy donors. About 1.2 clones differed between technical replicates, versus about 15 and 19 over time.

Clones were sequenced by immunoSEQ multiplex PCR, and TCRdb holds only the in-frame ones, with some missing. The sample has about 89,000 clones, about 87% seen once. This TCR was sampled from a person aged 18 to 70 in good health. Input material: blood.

The CDR3 protein is CASSLAPSGSYEQYF. The CDR3 DNA follows: TGCGCCAGCAGCTTGGCCCCTAGCGGCTCCTACGAGCAGTACTTC. The V and J genes are TRBV5-1 and TRBJ2-7; 7 bases line up with TRBD2. Per the germline V gene, CDR1 is SGHRS and CDR2 is YFSETQ. This CDR3 is 15 amino acids long. The trim removed 0 bases at V and 0 bases at J, leaving 3 bases unmatched.